These 15 T cell receptor beta chains originate from one sample sequenced in a study of clonality assessment in lymphoblastic leukemia. One entry per CDR3 protein results from TCRdb running MiXCR on the PCR reads. The sample carries about 410 distinct CDR3 sequences, roughly 32% recorded once. The receptors originated from a human donor with acute lymphoblastic leukemia.

J is TRBJ2-5 and V is TRBV5-5; tentatively, D is TRBD1 or TRBD2 (6 bases each). V shed 0 bases and J shed 2 bases, with 11 bases lying between them. Germline lookup yields CDR1 SGHKS and CDR2 YYEKEE (reference sequence). CDR3 length: 15 residues. The CDR3 spells CASSLERGAQETQYF. The CDR3 DNA is TGTGCCAGCAGCTTGGAAAGGGGGGCACAAGAGACCCAGTACTTC.

By frequency in the sample, this clonotype is large. The chain recombines TRBV3-1 with TRBJ2-1, with TRBD2 matching 13 bases. This CDR3 is built from 17 residues. Germline lookup yields CDR1 LGHDT and CDR2 YNNKEL (reference sequence). Trimming at V came to 1 base and at J to 8 bases, leaving 8 bases not matched to a gene. In DNA form, the CDR3 reads TGTGCCAGCAGCCAAGGAAGGGGACTAGCGGGACTCCATGAGCAGTTCTTC. This codes for CASSQGRGLAGLHEQFF.

The J gene is TRBJ2-1, the V gene TRBV6-1, with D possibly TRBD1 on 6 matching bases. V lost 4 bases, J lost 1 base, and 11 bases lay in between. CDR3 length: 15 amino acids. The V gene's germline CDR1 is MNHNS and CDR2 SASEGT. The CDR3 sequence is CASSGEGGSYNEQFF. The CDR3 region has the DNA TGTGCCAGCAGTGGCGAAGGGGGATCCTACAATGAGCAGTTCTTC.

This chain uses TRBV5-6 with TRBJ1-2; possibly TRBD1 for D (5 bases). The CDR3 runs to 15 residues. Looked up from germline, CDR1 is SGHDT and CDR2 is YYEEEE. Trimming shortened V by 4 bases and J by 0 bases, and 13 bases separated the two germline ends. CDR3 residues: CASSHTGAANYGYTF. The DNA of the CDR3 is TGTGCCAGCAGCCACACCGGGGCAGCTAACTATGGCTACACCTTC.

This clonotype appeared a few times. V usage is TRBV14 and J usage is TRBJ2-2; D ambiguous. CDR3 size: 13 residues. Germline values: CDR1 SGHDN, CDR2 FVKESK. Trimming left V 6 bases short and J 1 base short, with 6 bases between. DNA for the CDR3: TGTGCCAGCAGTCCGAAGAACACCGGGGAGCTGTTTTTT. Translating it yields CASSPKNTGELFF. The entire variable domain, with the rest obtained from reference TRBV14 and TRBJ2-2, is as follows: EAGVTQFPSHSVIEKGQTVTLRCDPISGHDNLYWYRRVMGKEIKFLLHFVKESKQDESGMPNNRFLAERTGGTYSTLKVQPAELEDSGVYFCASSPKNTGELFFGEGSRLTVL.

The chain recombines TRBV3-1 with TRBJ1-2; TRBD1 might be the D (6 bases). The CDR3 covers 13 residues. The germline gives CDR1 LGHDT, CDR2 YNNKEL (reference sequence). V shed 2 bases and J shed 8 bases, with 12 bases lying between them. This chain's CDR3 is CASSQTRGQGYTF. DNA for the CDR3: TGTGCCAGCAGCCAAACGCGGGGGCAAGGCTACACCTTC.

This clonotype was observed a handful of times. The chain has TRBV12-3 or TRBV12-4 and TRBJ1-1; weak D call: TRBD1 (5 bases). CDR3 size: 15 residues. The V and J ends lost 6 bases and 1 base respectively, with 15 bases between them. Here the CDR3 reads CASSPIRQQNTEAFF. CDR3 DNA sequence: TGTGCCAGCAGCCCCATACGACAGCAGAACACTGAAGCTTTCTTT.

With respect to this clonotype: One end of the junction is discordant with germline, which a read error may explain. This chain connects TRBV7-3 to TRBJ2-1, with 12 bases lining up with TRBD2. CDR3 length: 15 amino acids. The V gene's germline CDR1 is SGHTA and CDR2 FQGTGA. In DNA form, the CDR3 reads TGTGTCAGCTCAGCTAGCGGGGGGGTAGGAAATGAGCAGTTCTTC. As protein: CVSSASGGVGNEQFF.

The chain combines TRBV5-1 with TRBJ2-3; D could derive from TRBD1 or TRBD2 (5 bases each). Trimming took 1 base from V and 4 from J, leaving 7 bases between them. This CDR3 has 13 residues. Germline-derived CDR1 and CDR2 are SGHRS and YFSETQ. This CDR3 is CASSLTGPDTQYF. The CDR3 region has the DNA TGCGCCAGCAGCTTGACGGGGCCAGATACGCAGTATTTT.

This clonotype was found a few times. This chain connects TRBV2 to TRBJ2-1; TRBD1 matches at 8 bases. The V and J ends lost 5 bases and 3 bases, in that order; junction bases with no gene match: 12. The CDR3 spans 17 residues. The V gene's germline CDR1 is SNHLY and CDR2 FYNNEI. CDR3 residues: CASSSGDRGNFYNEQFF. CDR3 DNA: TGTGCCAGCAGTTCTGGCGACAGGGGCAATTTCTACAATGAGCAGTTCTTC.

The rearrangement joins TRBV11-1 to TRBJ2-1; TRBD1 matches at 9 bases. The junction had 3 bases not matched to a gene; V was cut back by 5 bases and J by 4 bases. In germline, CDR1 is SGHAT, CDR2 FQDESV (reference sequence). The CDR3 spans 14 residues. The CDR3 loop is CASSRGQGYNEQFF. The CDR3 nucleotides are TGTGCCAGCAGCCGCGGACAGGGGTACAATGAGCAGTTCTTC. Complete variable domain (other parts from reference TRBV11-1 and TRBJ2-1): EAEVAQSPRYKITEKSQAVAFWCDPISGHATLYWYRQILGQGPELLVQFQDESVVDDSQLPKDRFSAERLKGVDSTLKIQPAELGDSAMYLCASSRGQGYNEQFFGPGTRLTVL.

The V gene is TRBV2, the J gene TRBJ2-5; D gene ambiguous. This CDR3 spans 13 amino acids. CDR1 and CDR2 from the germline V gene are SNHLY and FYNNEI. The V end lost 5 bases, the J end lost 4 bases, and 11 bases lay between the germline ends. CDR3 nucleotide sequence: TGTGCCAGCAGTCCAGATCTTCGAGAGACCCAGTACTTC. Residues: CASSPDLRETQYF.

Concerning this clonotype: A much larger clone lies a single base off, so this may be a read error. V usage is TRBV7-2 and J usage is TRBJ2-1; D perhaps matches TRBD1 (5 bases). Germline V CDR1 and CDR2: SGHTA, FQGNSA. The CDR3 contains 13 residues. Trimming left V 4 bases short and J 5 bases short, with 9 bases between. CDR3 amino acids: CASSSVGDNEQFF. The CDR3 nucleotides read TGTGCCAGCAGCTCAGTAGGGGACAATGAGCAGTTCTTC.

There are a few counts of this clonotype. The gene calls are TRBV11-2 and TRBJ2-5; D is undetermined. Germline CDR1 is SGHAT and CDR2 is FQNNGV. The length of the CDR3 is 12 residues. Trimming took 0 bases from V and 5 from J, leaving 4 bases between them. The CDR3 sequence: CASSLEFETQYF. The CDR3 DNA sequence: TGTGCCAGCAGCTTAGAGTTCGAGACCCAGTACTTC.

There are a few counts of this clonotype. The chain has TRBV3-1 and TRBJ2-5; 7 positions agree with TRBD2. Trimming cost V 1 base and J 4 bases; bases outside gene matches: 12. CDR3 length: 17 amino acids. The V gene's germline CDR1 is LGHDT and CDR2 YNNKEL (reference sequence). The CDR3 coding sequence is TGTGCCAGCAGCCAAGTCCTTAGTGGGGGGGTGCGAGAGACCCAGTACTTC. It translates to CASSQVLSGGVRETQYF.